Sequencing of this TCR beta chain was carried out in a study of graft-versus-host responses after intestinal transplantation. Of note for this clone: Its antigen is not identified.

Assay: immunoSEQ multiplex PCR; the TCRdb copy retains only in-frame clones and omits some. The sample has some 110,000 clones, roughly 93% seen once. Trimming left V 3 bases short and J 2 bases short, with 10 bases between. Germline V gene sequence: CDR1 GTSNPN, CDR2 SVGIG (reference sequence). The CDR3 is 13 residues long. Study observations and caveats: Early post-transplant HvG declines tracked with peak circulating GvH clone levels.

The input for sequencing was unstimulated CD8+ T cells sorted from spleen or lymph node cells, taken before transplant. V and J are TRBV30 and TRBJ1-1; D unresolved. The origin of this receptor is a human donor who was the organ donor for an intestinal transplant. DNA for the CDR3: TGTGCCTGGAGCGCCTCTGTAAACACTGAAGCTTTCTTT. Its protein is CAWSASVNTEAFF.